This T cell receptor (beta chain) was sequenced during a study of tumor and adjacent non-tumor tissue in lung cancer. Looking at the study overall: Patients comprised about a dozen adenocarcinoma, a couple of squamous cell carcinoma and 1 small cell lung cancer. Millions of productive TCRbeta reads were obtained per sample on average. Patients were aged about 30 to 85, around ten men and about 5 women, stage I to III.

Whole-study results and caveats: Significantly higher TCR diversity was found in tumor than normal lung.

TCRbeta libraries were built with three rounds of nested PCR, modified from ARM-PCR. TCRdb redid the calling of the multiplex PCR reads with MiXCR, one entry per CDR3 protein. The sample lists about 81,000 distinct CDR3 sequences; approximately 77% were seen once. RNA was extracted from bulk tissue without any cell sorting. Concerning this clonotype itself: The antigen is undetermined. The junction and the germline gene differ at one end; a read error may be behind it.

Germline loops: CDR1 KGHDR, CDR2 SFDVKD. The CDR3 contains 14 residues. The chain uses TRBV24-1 and TRBJ2-1, with a tentative D call TRBD2 (7 bases). The sequenced material came from lung tumor tissue. The receptor's source is a woman aged 40-49 years with non-small cell lung cancer. The CDR3 spells CATSRGASYNVQFF. The CDR3 bases are TGTGCCACCAGTCGGGGGGCTTCCTACAATGTGCAGTTCTTC.